This TCR beta chain was captured by sequencing in a study of shared clonotypes between healthy human individuals. The germline V gene has CDR1 SGHRS and CDR2 YFSETQ. V lost 0 bases, J lost 4 bases, and 5 bases lay in between. This CDR3 has 13 residues. As for this clone: The sample has other DNA sequences that encode this CDR3 too.

Clones were read by immunoSEQ multiplex PCR, and TCRdb kept only the in-frame ones, dropping some. The table lists over a million clones, about 84% of them singletons. Sequencing was carried out using memory CD4+ T cells from PBMCs. Documented subset: CD45RA-negative fraction. The TCR originated in a young man in good health. Some clones in this sample may be carry-over from other donors' samples. The chain carries TRBV5-1 and TRBJ1-3; D gene uncertain. In DNA form, the CDR3 reads TGCGCCAGCAGCTTGGAAAGCGGAAACACCATATATTTT. Translation: CASSLESGNTIYF.